This TCR beta chain was retrieved from a study of control samples from healthy donors and cancer patients. Produced via immunoSEQ multiplex PCR; TCRdb's table is partial and in-frame only. The sample holds 70,000 or so clones, roughly 86% seen once. The CDR3 length is 14 residues. CDR1 is LGHNA, CDR2 YNFKEQ, per germline. The V end was cut by 0 bases, the J end by 3 bases, with 9 bases between. The chain uses TRBV4-2 and TRBJ2-7, with unresolved D. This receptor was identified in a man in his sixties with lung cancer. Sequencing used PBMCs. CDR3 protein: CASSQDLGFYEQYF. For the CDR3, the DNA is TGTGCCAGCAGCCAAGATCTGGGTTTCTACGAGCAGTACTTC.